This TCR beta chain was recovered during a study of human T cells and chemical hapten exposure. Study-wide context: Sensitization employed 2% DPC on about 2 cm by about 2 cm of upper inner arm skin.

Specified time point: patch test 2, 6 weeks after DPC sensitization. Stated treatment: therapeutic diphenylcyclopropenone sensitization with weekly scalp DPC. CDR1 is ENHRY, CDR2 SYGVKD, per germline. The V gene end was trimmed by 6 bases and the J gene end by 6 bases; junction bases not matched to a gene: 10. The CDR3 loop spans 14 amino acids. Each cDNA molecule in the library carried unique molecular identifiers. MiXCR, run by TCRdb on the RACE reads, gives a single entry per CDR3 protein. In the table there are 110,000 to 150,000 distinct CDR3 sequences, approximately 12% of which are singletons. This clonotype was counted only a few times.

The TCR sequence derives from a woman aged 45-65 years with alopecia areata. Some clones in this sample may be carry-over from other donors' samples. The source was whole blood, collected in connection with sensitization to the hapten diphenylcyclopropenone (DPC). This chain connects TRBV10-3 to TRBJ2-7; 8 bases align to TRBD2. The CDR3 DNA sequence: TGTGCCATCAGGGAGAGGCGGGAGGAGGGCGAGCAGTACTTC. This translates into CAIRERREEGEQYF.